The clone carrying this TCR beta chain was seen many times. Its antigen is unknown. The CDR3 extends over 14 amino acids. From germline, CDR1 is LGHDT and CDR2 YNNKEL (reference sequence). V was pared by 3 bases and J by 0 bases, with 6 bases between. This sample was taken from a study of regulatory T cells in long-lasting Graves disease. Findings of the study overall: Those with persistent disease had in common more public clonotypes (2,741) than new patients (approximately 920). The study found TRBV28, TRBJ1-2 and TRBJ2-5 favored in persistent disease.

Combining iRepertoire HTBI primers with Arm-PCR of CDR3 regions, the authors built TCR beta libraries. TCRdb passed the multiplex PCR reads through MiXCR, listing each CDR3 protein once. Of approximately 470,000 distinct CDR3 sequences in the sample, 15% to 20% are singletons; the top ten hold 12%. The time point: newly diagnosed GD, antithyroid drugs for less than 3 months. PBMC-derived RNA was used for the TCR library. As collected, the peripheral blood samples measured about 8.1 milliliters each and went into EDTA tubes. These records were also assigned to another study, of T cells in Graves' hyperthyroidism and ophthalmopathy. From that second work: With the HTBI primer set, the TCR CDR3 went through a first round of RT-PCR.

The V and J genes are TRBV3-1 and TRBJ1-5, with no clear D. This material consisted of peripheral blood mononuclear cells (PBMCs), taken at new diagnosis, from a patient treated with antithyroid drugs. The clonotype comes from a man between 40 and 49 years old with Graves disease. The CDR3 DNA follows: TGTGCCAGCAGCCATAGCAGTAGCAATCAGCCCCAGCATTTT. This translates into CASSHSSSNQPQHF.